Following are 19 T cell receptor beta chains from one sample sequenced in a study of technical replicates of blood from several donors. The repertoire was sequenced with immunoSEQ multiplex PCR; TCRdb's copy has only in-frame clones and lacks some. The sample contains 100,000 or so clones, under 96% of which appear only once. Sequencing was performed on T cells isolated from PBMCs. Receptor source: a human donor in good health.

The sample holds one count of this clone. V and J are TRBV5-1 and TRBJ1-5; D is unresolved. The CDR3 is 15 residues long. The V end was cut by 4 bases, the J end by 3 bases, with 14 bases between. Germline CDR1 reads SGHRS; CDR2 reads YFSETQ. The CDR3, as DNA: TGCGCCAGCAGCAAGGATGGGGAGGCCAATCAGCCCCAGCATTTT. Its protein is CASSKDGEANQPQHF.

This clone came up once. This sequence joins TRBV6-4 and TRBJ2-1; 11 bases fit TRBD2. Germline lookup yields CDR1 MRHNA and CDR2 SNTAGT. The CDR3 runs to 16 residues. V shed 3 bases and J 3 bases; nucleotides not matched to a gene: 4. The CDR3 bases are TGTGCCAGCAGTGAATCCGGGACTAGCGGCTACAATGAGCAGTTCTTC. Encoded protein: CASSESGTSGYNEQFF.

This sequence joins TRBV9 and TRBJ1-3, with a possible D match to TRBD1 (5 bases). V lost 0 bases and J lost 4, with 11 bases in between. The CDR3 sequence is 15 residues long. The germline CDR1 and CDR2 sequences are SGDLS and YYNGEE. The CDR3 bases are TGTGCCAGCAGCGTAGCAGCGGGGGGAGGAAACACCATATATTTT. It translates to CASSVAAGGGNTIYF.

V gene TRBV19 combines with J gene TRBJ1-2; D is unresolved. Trimming shortened V by 4 bases and J by 0 bases, and 12 bases separated the two germline ends. The germline V gene encodes CDR1 LNHDA and CDR2 SQIVND (reference sequence). CDR3 length: 15 amino acids. CDR3: CASSRLGGTNYGYTF. DNA of the CDR3: TGTGCCAGTAGTAGGTTAGGCGGTACTAACTATGGCTACACCTTC.

The CDR3, as DNA: TGTGCCAGCTCGGGAGACCCCCCCTACGAGCAGTACTTC. It is translated as CASSGDPPYEQYF. This sequence joins TRBV28 and TRBJ2-7; D perhaps matches TRBD2 (6 bases). CDR3 length: 13 amino acids. The germline V and J ends were trimmed by 8 bases and 2 bases, with 13 bases remaining between them. CDR1 MDHEN and CDR2 SYDVKM come from the germline V gene.

This chain links TRBV4-2 with TRBJ1-1; possible D gene TRBD1, 5 bases. The CDR3 is 19 amino acids. V lost 0 bases and J lost 0, with 20 bases in between. The V gene's germline CDR1 is LGHNA and CDR2 YNFKEQ. The CDR3: CASSQDLGPAWAMNTEAFF. CDR3 DNA: TGTGCCAGCAGCCAAGATTTGGGGCCAGCCTGGGCGATGAACACTGAAGCTTTCTTT.

The genes are TRBV11-2 and TRBJ2-7; maybe TRBD1 (6 bases). V lost 2 bases, J lost 2 bases, and 13 bases lay in between. The germline V gene encodes CDR1 SGHAT and CDR2 FQNNGV. The CDR3 runs 15 residues. The CDR3 coding sequence is TGTGCCAGCAGCTTACGGGACACCTGGGCCTACGAGCAGTACTTC. This translates into CASSLRDTWAYEQYF.

The V gene is TRBV6-1, the J gene TRBJ2-1; 7 bases align to TRBD1. J was trimmed by 3 bases and V by 6 bases; bases with no gene match: 5. The CDR3 extends over 14 amino acids. Germline V gives CDR1 MNHNS, CDR2 SASEGT. CDR3 loop: CASRTRDSYNEQFF. The CDR3 DNA reads as TGTGCCAGCAGGACCCGGGACAGCTACAATGAGCAGTTCTTC.

This sequence joins TRBV11-2 and TRBJ2-5, with TRBD1 identical over 7 bases. The V gene end was trimmed by 5 bases and the J gene end by 2 bases; junction bases not matched to a gene: 5. This CDR3 has 14 amino acids. In germline, CDR1 is SGHAT, CDR2 FQNNGV. In DNA form, the CDR3 reads TGTGCCAGCAGCCTCTACAGGGGACAAGAGACCCAGTACTTC. Its translation is CASSLYRGQETQYF.

The V and J genes are TRBV4-1 and TRBJ2-5, with D possibly matching TRBD2 (6 bases). With 1 base removed from V and 12 bases from J, the gap between germline ends came to 15 bases. The V gene's germline CDR1 is MGHRA and CDR2 YSYEKL. This CDR3 is 13 amino acids long. The CDR3 bases are TGCGCCAGCAGCCAAGTATACGGGGACTCAGAGTACTTC. Its protein is CASSQVYGDSEYF.

The V call is TRBV2, the J call TRBJ1-2; 8 bases match TRBD1. The CDR3 spans 15 residues. V was pared by 6 bases and J by 1 base, with 7 bases of the junction left unmatched. Germline CDR1 and CDR2: SNHLY and FYNNEI. The CDR3 loop is CASRTTGDLNYGYTF. DNA for the CDR3: TGTGCCAGCAGGACGACAGGGGACCTTAACTATGGCTACACCTTC.

The V gene is TRBV9, the J gene TRBJ1-4, with 9 nucleotides matching TRBD1. The CDR3 sequence is 14 residues long. The germline V gene has CDR1 SGDLS and CDR2 YYNGEE. V gave up 3 bases and J gave up 5 bases; unmatched junction bases: 2. The CDR3 reads CASSAGTGNEKLFF. CDR3 DNA sequence: TGTGCCAGCAGCGCCGGGACAGGGAATGAAAAACTGTTTTTT.

The chain employs TRBV11-3 and TRBJ2-7; D might be TRBD1 (6 bases). Deletions cut 0 bases from V and 0 bases from J, with 15 bases between. Germline V gene lookup returns CDR1 SGHNT and CDR2 YENEEA. The length of the CDR3 is 17 residues. CDR3 bases: TGTGCCAGCAGCTTAGAATTTGGCGGACAGAGCTCCTACGAGCAGTACTTC. This translates into CASSLEFGGQSSYEQYF.

The gene calls are TRBV7-9 and TRBJ2-3; D gene unclear. Per the germline V gene, CDR1 is SEHNR and CDR2 is FQNEAQ (reference sequence). With 2 bases removed from V and 0 bases from J, the gap between germline ends came to 6 bases. The CDR3 has 14 residues. CDR3 coding DNA: TGTGCCAGCAGCTTAACAGTGAGCACAGATACGCAGTATTTT. Protein: CASSLTVSTDTQYF.

This clone was counted between two and nine times. The J gene is TRBJ1-1, the V gene TRBV27, with 8 nucleotides matching TRBD1. J lost 4 bases, V lost 0 bases, and 4 bases had no gene match. The length of the CDR3 is 15 residues. Germline V lookup: CDR1 MNHEY, CDR2 SMNVEV (reference sequence). The CDR3 is CASSLSGQGVTEAFF. CDR3 in DNA: TGTGCCAGCAGTTTATCCGGACAGGGTGTCACTGAAGCTTTCTTT.

The chain links TRBV5-1 to TRBJ2-2, with D perhaps TRBD2 (5 bases). V was trimmed by 1 base and J by 5 bases, leaving 21 bases between them. Germline V gene lookup returns CDR1 SGHRS and CDR2 YFSETQ. The CDR3 loop spans 18 amino acids. CDR3 coding DNA: TGCGCCAGCAGCTTGCTAAGGTGGGAGCCCGATGGTACCGGGGAGCTGTTTTTT. The encoded protein is CASSLLRWEPDGTGELFF.

The V call is TRBV11-3, the J call TRBJ1-2; 8 positions match TRBD1. The CDR3 spans 14 residues. V dropped 8 bases and J dropped 5; count of bases not matched to a gene: 10. Germline CDR1 reads SGHNT; CDR2 reads YENEEA. The CDR3 DNA is TGTGCCAGCGCGCGCGGGACAGGTCTTTATGGCTACACCTTC. It yields the protein CASARGTGLYGYTF.

In its sample, this clone was seen once. This chain uses TRBV11-3 with TRBJ2-1; TRBD1 matches at 7 bases. CDR1 is SGHNT, CDR2 YENEEA, per germline. The junction had 6 bases not matched to a gene; V was cut back by 5 bases and J by 5 bases. There are 14 residues in the CDR3. CDR3 sequence (DNA): TGTGCCAGCAGCATTCGGGACAGCAACAATGAGCAGTTCTTC. Its translation: CASSIRDSNNEQFF.

V and J are TRBV7-9 and TRBJ2-5, with a weak D call TRBD1 (5 bases). Germline lookup yields CDR1 SEHNR and CDR2 FQNEAQ (reference sequence). The V end was cut by 2 bases, the J end by 5 bases, with 12 bases between. The CDR3 totals 14 residues. CDR3 DNA: TGTGCCAGCAGCTTATCCGCAGGGATGGAGACCCAGTACTTC. Protein sequence: CASSLSAGMETQYF.